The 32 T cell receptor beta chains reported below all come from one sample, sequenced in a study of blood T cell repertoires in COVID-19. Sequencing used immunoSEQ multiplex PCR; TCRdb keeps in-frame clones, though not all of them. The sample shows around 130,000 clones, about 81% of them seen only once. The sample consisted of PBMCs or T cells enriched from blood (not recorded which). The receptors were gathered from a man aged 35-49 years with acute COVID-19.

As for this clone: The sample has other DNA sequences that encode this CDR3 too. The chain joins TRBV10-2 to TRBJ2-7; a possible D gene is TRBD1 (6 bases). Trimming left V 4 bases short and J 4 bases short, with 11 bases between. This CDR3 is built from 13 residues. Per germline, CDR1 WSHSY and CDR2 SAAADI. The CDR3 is CASSGGQFYEQYF. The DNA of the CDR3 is TGCGCCAGCAGTGGAGGACAGTTTTACGAGCAGTACTTC.

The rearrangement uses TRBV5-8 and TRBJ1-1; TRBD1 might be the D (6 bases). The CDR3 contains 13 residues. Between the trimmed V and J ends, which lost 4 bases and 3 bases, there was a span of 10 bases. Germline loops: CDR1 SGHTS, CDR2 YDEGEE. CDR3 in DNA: TGTGCCAGCAGCCTACAGGGTTACACTGAAGCTTTCTTT. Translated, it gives CASSLQGYTEAFF.

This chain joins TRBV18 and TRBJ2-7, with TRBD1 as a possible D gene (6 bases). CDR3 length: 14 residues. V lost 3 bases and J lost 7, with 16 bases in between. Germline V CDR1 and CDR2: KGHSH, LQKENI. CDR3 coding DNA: TGTGCCAGCTCACCGCCAACGATACAGGGAGAGCAGTACTTC. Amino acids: CASSPPTIQGEQYF.

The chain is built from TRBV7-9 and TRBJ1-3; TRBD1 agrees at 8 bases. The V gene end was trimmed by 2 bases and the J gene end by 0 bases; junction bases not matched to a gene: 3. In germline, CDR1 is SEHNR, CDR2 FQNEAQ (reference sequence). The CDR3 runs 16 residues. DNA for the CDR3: TGTGCCAGCAGCTTAAGACAGGGGATCTCTGGAAACACCATATATTTT. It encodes CASSLRQGISGNTIYF.

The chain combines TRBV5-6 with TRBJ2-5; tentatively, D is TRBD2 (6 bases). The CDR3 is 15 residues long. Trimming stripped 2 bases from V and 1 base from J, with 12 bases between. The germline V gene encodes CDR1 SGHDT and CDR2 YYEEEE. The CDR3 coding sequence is TGTGCCAGCAGCTTTCCCCGGGACTCCCAAGAGACCCAGTACTTC. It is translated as CASSFPRDSQETQYF. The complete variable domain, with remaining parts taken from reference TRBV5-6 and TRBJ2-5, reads DAGVTQSPTHLIKTRGQQVTLRCSPKSGHDTVSWYQQALGQGPQFIFQYYEEEERQRGNFPDRFSGHQFPNYSSELNVNALLLGDSALYLCASSFPRDSQETQYFGPGTRLLVL.

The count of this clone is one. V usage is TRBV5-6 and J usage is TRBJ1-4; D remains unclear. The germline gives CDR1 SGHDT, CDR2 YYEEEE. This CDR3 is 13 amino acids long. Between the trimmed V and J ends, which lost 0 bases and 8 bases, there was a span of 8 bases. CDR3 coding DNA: TGTGCCAGCAGCTTGGGGGTACAGGAAAAACTGTTTTTT. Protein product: CASSLGVQEKLFF.

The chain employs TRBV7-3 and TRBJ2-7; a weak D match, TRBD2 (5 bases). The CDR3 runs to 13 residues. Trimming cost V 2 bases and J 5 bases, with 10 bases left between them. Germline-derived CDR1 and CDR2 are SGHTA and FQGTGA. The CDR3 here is CASSLVSGNEQYF. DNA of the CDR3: TGTGCCAGCAGCTTAGTCTCGGGGAACGAGCAGTACTTC.

CDR3 nucleotide sequence: TGTGCCAGTAGTATCCCTGGGACTAGCGGGGGCTCCTACGAGCAGTACTTC. Encoded protein: CASSIPGTSGGSYEQYF. The chain has TRBV19 and TRBJ2-7; 14 bases line up with TRBD2. Unmatched junction bases numbered 4, after V lost 3 bases and J lost 0 bases. Germline loops: CDR1 LNHDA, CDR2 SQIVND (reference sequence). CDR3 length equals 17 residues.

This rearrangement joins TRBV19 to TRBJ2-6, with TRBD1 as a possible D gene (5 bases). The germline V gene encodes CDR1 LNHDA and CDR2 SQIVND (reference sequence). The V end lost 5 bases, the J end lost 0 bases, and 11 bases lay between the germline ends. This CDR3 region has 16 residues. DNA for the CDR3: TGTGCCAGTAGTGGTCAGGGTTTCTCTGGGGCCAACGTCCTGACTTTC. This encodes CASSGQGFSGANVLTF.

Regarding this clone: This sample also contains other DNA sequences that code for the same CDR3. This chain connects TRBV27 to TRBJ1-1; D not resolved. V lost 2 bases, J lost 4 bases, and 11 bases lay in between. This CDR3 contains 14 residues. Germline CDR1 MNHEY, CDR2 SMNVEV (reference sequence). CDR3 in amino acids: CASSLGGRGTEAFF. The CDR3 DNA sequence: TGTGCCAGCAGTTTAGGTGGCAGAGGCACTGAAGCTTTCTTT.

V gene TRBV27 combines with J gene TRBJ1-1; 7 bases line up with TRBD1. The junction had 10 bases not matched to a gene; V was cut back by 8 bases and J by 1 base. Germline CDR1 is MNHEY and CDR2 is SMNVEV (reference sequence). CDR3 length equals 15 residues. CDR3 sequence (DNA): TGTGCCAGCTGGACTTCCGGGACAGCGAACACTGAAGCTTTCTTT. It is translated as CASWTSGTANTEAFF.

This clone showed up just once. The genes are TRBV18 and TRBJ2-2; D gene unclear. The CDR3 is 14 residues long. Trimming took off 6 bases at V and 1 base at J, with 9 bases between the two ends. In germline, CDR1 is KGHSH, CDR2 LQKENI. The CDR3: CASSAVENTGELFF. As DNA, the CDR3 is TGTGCCAGCTCGGCCGTTGAGAACACCGGGGAGCTGTTTTTT.

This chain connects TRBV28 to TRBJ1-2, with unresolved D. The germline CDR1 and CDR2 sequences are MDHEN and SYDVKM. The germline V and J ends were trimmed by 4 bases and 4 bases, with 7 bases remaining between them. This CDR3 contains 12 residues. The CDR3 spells CASSSGLYGYTF. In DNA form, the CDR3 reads TGTGCCAGCAGTTCAGGTCTCTATGGCTACACCTTC.

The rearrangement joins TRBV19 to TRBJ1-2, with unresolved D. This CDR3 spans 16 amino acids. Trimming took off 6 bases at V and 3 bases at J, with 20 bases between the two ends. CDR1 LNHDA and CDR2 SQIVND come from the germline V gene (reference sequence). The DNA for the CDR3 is TGTGCCAGTAGCCCCAAGGGATCGGGGTCCCACTATGGCTACACCTTC. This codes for CASSPKGSGSHYGYTF.

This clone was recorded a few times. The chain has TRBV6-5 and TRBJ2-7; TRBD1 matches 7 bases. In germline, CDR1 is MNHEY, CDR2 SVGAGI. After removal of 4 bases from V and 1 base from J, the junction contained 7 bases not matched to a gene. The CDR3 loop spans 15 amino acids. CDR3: CASSSSTGLSYEQYF. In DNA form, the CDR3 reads TGTGCCAGCAGTTCGTCGACAGGGTTGTCCTACGAGCAGTACTTC.

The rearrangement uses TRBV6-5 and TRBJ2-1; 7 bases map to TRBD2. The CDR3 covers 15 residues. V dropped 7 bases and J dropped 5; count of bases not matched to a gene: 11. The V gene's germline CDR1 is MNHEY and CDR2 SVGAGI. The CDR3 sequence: CASILGASGNNEQFF. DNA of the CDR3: TGTGCCAGCATCCTAGGGGCTAGCGGTAACAATGAGCAGTTCTTC.

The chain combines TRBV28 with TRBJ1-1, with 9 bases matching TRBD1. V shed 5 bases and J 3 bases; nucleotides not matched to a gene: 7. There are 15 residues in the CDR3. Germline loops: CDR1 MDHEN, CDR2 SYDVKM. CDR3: CASSTSGTGYTEAFF. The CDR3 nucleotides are TGTGCCAGCAGTACCTCCGGGACAGGGTACACTGAAGCTTTCTTT.

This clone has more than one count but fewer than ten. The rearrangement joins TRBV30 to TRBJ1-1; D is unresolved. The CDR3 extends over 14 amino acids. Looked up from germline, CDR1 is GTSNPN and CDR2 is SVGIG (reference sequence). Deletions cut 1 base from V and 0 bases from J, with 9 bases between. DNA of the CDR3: TGTGCCTGGAGTGGGGCACCGTTGAACACTGAAGCTTTCTTT. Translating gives CAWSGAPLNTEAFF.

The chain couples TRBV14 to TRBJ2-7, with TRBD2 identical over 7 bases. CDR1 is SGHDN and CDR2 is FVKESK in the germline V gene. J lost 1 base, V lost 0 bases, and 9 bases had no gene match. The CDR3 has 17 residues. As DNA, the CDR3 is TGTGCCAGCAGCCAAGACCCCCCGCAGGGAGGGTCCTACGAGCAGTACTTC. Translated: CASSQDPPQGGSYEQYF.

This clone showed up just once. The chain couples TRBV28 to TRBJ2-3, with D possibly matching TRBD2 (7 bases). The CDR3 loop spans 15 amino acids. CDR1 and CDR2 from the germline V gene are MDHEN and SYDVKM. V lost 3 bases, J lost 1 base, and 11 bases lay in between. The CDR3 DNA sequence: TGTGCCAGCAGTTTGGGAGGGGGGGGCACAGATACGCAGTATTTT. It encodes CASSLGGGGTDTQYF. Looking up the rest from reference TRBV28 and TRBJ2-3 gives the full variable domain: DVKVTQSSRYLVKRTGEKVFLECVQDMDHENMFWYRQDPGLGLRLIYFSYDVKMKEKGDIPEGYSVSREKKERFSLILESASTNQTSMYLCASSLGGGGTDTQYFGPGTRLTVL.

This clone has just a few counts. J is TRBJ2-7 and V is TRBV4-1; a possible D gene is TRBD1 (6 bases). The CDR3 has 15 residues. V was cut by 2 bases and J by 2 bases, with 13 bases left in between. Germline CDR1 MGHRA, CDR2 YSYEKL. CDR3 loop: CASSQTGTPAYEQYF. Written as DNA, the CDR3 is TGCGCCAGCAGCCAAACCGGGACACCCGCCTACGAGCAGTACTTC.

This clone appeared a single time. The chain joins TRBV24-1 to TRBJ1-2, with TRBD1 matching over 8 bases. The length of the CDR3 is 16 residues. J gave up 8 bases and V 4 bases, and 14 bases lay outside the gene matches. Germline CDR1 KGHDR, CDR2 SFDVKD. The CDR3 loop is CATSDGNFGQGGGYTF. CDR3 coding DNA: TGTGCCACCAGTGACGGAAATTTCGGACAGGGTGGGGGCTACACCTTC.

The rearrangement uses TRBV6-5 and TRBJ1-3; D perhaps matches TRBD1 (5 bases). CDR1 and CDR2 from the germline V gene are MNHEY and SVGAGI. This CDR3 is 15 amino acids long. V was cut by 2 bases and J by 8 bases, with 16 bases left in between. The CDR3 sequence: CASSYGRAILDTIYF. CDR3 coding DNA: TGTGCCAGCAGTTACGGCAGGGCTATTTTAGACACCATATATTTT.

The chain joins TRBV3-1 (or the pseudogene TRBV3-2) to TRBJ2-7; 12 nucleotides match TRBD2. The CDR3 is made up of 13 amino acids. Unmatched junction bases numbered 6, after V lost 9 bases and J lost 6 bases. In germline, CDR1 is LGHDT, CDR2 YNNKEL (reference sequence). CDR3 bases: TGTGCCAGTAATCTAGCGGGGGGGCGCGAGCAGTACTTC. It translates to CASNLAGGREQYF.

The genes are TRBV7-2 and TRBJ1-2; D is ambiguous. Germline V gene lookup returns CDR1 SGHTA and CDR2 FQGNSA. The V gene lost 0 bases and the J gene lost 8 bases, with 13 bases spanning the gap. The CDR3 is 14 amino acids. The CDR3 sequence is CASSLAQALEGYTF. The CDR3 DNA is TGTGCCAGCAGCTTAGCCCAGGCCCTCGAAGGCTACACCTTC.

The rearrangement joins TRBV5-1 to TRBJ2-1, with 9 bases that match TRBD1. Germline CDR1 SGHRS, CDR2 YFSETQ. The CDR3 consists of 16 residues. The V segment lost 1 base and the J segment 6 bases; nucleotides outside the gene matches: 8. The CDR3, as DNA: TGCGCCAGCAGCTTGATGCCAGGGACAGGGAGCAATGAGCAGTTCTTC. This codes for CASSLMPGTGSNEQFF.

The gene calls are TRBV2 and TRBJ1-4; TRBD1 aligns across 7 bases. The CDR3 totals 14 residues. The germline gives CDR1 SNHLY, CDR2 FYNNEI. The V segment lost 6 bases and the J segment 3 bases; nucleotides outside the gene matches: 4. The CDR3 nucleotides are TGTGCCAGCAGCACAGGGGTCTCTAATGAAAAACTGTTTTTT. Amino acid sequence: CASSTGVSNEKLFF.

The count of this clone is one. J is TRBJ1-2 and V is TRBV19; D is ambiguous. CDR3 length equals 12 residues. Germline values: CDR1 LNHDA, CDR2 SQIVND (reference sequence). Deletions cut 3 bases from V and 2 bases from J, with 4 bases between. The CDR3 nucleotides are TGTGCCAGTAGTATTATGAACTATGGCTACACCTTC. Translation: CASSIMNYGYTF.

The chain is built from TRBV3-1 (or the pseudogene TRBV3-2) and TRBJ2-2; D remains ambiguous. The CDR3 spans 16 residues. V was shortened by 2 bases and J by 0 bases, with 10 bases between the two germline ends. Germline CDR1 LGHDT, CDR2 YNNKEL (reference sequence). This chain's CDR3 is CASSQFTAANTGELFF. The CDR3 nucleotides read TGTGCCAGCAGCCAATTTACAGCCGCGAACACCGGGGAGCTGTTTTTT.

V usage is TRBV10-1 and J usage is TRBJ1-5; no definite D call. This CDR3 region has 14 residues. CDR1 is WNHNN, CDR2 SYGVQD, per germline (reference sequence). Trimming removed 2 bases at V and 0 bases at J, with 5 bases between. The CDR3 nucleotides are TGCGCCAGCAGTGAGGGGCATAGCAATCAGCCCCAGCATTTT. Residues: CASSEGHSNQPQHF.

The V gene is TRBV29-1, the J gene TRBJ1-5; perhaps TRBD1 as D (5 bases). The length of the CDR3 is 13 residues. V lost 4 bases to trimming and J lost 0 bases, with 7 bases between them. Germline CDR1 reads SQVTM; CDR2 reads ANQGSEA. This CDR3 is CSVADISNQPQHF. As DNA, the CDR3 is TGCAGCGTTGCGGACATTAGCAATCAGCCCCAGCATTTT.

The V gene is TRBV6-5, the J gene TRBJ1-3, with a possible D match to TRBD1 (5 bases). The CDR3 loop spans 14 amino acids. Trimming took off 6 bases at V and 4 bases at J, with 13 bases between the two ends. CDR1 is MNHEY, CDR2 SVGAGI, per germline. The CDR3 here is CASRRGGDGNTIYF. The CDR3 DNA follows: TGTGCCAGCAGAAGGGGAGGGGACGGAAACACCATATATTTT.